Listed below are T cell receptor beta chains from one sample, sequenced in a study of cytomegalovirus exposure and HLA in healthy donors. Some clones are missing from TCRdb's copy, which holds only in-frame ones; the method was immunoSEQ multiplex PCR. The table lists 200,000 to 300,000 clones, about 83% of them singletons. Sequenced material: PBMCs. All receptors derive from a woman aged 40 to 50 in good health and CMV-seropositive. CDR3s include the opening cysteine and the closing phenylalanine or tryptophan. The order of the fields is V gene, clone size, J gene, D gene, CDR3 protein, CDR3 DNA. The D gene is left open where the match is weak. Size is omitted from some rows. Given values are once, few, many or a class for expanded clones.

V: TRBV11-3; size: .; J: TRBJ2-7; D: TRBD1; CDR3: CASSPDRRLYEQYF; DNA: TGTGCCAGCAGCCCGGACAGGAGACTCTACGAGCAGTACTTC
V: TRBV7-9; size: .; J: TRBJ2-5; D: TRBD1; CDR3: CASSSRPTGRETQYF; DNA: TGTGCCAGCAGCTCGCGACCGACAGGGCGAGAGACCCAGTACTTC
V: TRBV25-1; size: .; J: TRBJ2-4; D: TRBD1; CDR3: CASSRGTGENSQYF; DNA: TGTGCCAGCAGCCGGGGGACAGGGGAGAACAGTCAGTACTTC
V: TRBV28; size: .; J: TRBJ2-5; D: TRBD2; CDR3: CASLNGGGGRGETQYF; DNA: TGTGCCAGCTTAAACGGCGGGGGGGGGAGAGGCGAGACCCAGTACTTC
V: TRBV27; size: few; J: TRBJ2-1; D: TRBD2; CDR3: CASWLAGGNEQFF; DNA: TGTGCCAGTTGGTTAGCGGGAGGCAATGAGCAGTTCTTC
V: TRBV7-2; size: .; J: TRBJ2-1; D: .; CDR3: CASSSGLGSSSYNEQFF; DNA: TGTGCCAGCAGCTCGGGGTTGGGGTCCAGCTCCTACAATGAGCAGTTCTTC
V: TRBV2; size: few; J: TRBJ2-1; D: .; CDR3: CASSAELFYNEQFF; DNA: TGTGCCAGCAGTGCAGAACTATTCTACAATGAGCAGTTCTTC
V: TRBV9; size: .; J: TRBJ2-1; D: TRBD2; CDR3: CASSAYAGAPGGEQFF; DNA: TGTGCCAGCAGCGCATATGCGGGAGCCCCGGGGGGTGAGCAGTTCTTC
V: TRBV7-9; size: once; J: TRBJ1-2; D: TRBD1; CDR3: CASSPPGTGASGYTF; DNA: TGTGCCAGCAGCCCGCCCGGGACAGGGGCGTCTGGCTACACCTTC
V: TRBV5-1; size: .; J: TRBJ1-2; D: TRBD1; CDR3: CASSLADRGRDGYTF; DNA: TGCGCCAGCAGCTTAGCGGACAGGGGCAGGGATGGCTACACCTTC
V: TRBV18; size: .; J: TRBJ2-7; D: TRBD2; CDR3: CASSLSLAGGSYEQYF; DNA: TGTGCCAGCTCACTATCACTAGCGGGAGGCTCCTACGAGCAGTACTTC
V: TRBV5-8; size: .; J: TRBJ2-3; D: .; CDR3: CASSLLYTQYF; DNA: TGTGCCAGCAGCCTCCTATATACGCAGTATTTT
V: TRBV28; size: .; J: TRBJ2-7; D: TRBD2; CDR3: CASRLSGSLYEQYF; DNA: TGTGCCAGCAGACTAAGCGGGAGTCTTTACGAGCAGTACTTC